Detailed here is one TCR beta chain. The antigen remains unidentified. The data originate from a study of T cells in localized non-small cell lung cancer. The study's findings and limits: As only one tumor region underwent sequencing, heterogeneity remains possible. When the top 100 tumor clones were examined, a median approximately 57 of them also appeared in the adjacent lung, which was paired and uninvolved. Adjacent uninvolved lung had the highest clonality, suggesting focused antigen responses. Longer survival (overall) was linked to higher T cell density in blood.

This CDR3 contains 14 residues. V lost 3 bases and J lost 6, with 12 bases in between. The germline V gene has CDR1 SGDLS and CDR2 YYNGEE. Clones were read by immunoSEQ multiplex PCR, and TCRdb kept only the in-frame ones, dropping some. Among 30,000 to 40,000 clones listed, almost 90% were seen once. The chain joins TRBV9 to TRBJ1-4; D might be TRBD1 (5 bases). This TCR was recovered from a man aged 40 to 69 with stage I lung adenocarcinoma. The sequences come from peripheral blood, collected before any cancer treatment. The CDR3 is CASSATGRYEKLFF. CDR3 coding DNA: TGTGCCAGCAGCGCCACAGGCCGCTATGAAAAACTGTTTTTT.